These 4 T cell receptor beta chains came from one sample sequenced in a study of cytomegalovirus exposure and HLA in healthy donors. The PCR ran on 60 Vbeta and 13 Jbeta primers. Generated by immunoSEQ multiplex PCR, the TCRdb table keeps only in-frame clones and is missing some. The top ten hold 3.5% to 4.5% of the sample, which has 100,000 to 150,000 clones, 70% to 85% seen once. The specimen sequenced was PBMCs. All receptors derive from a man in his forties in good health and CMV-seropositive.

V usage is TRBV6-5 and J usage is TRBJ1-1; tentative D call: TRBD1 (5 bases). The CDR3 is 12 amino acids. V was shortened by 5 bases and J by 3 bases, with 7 bases between the two germline ends. In germline, CDR1 is MNHEY, CDR2 SVGAGI. The CDR3 loop reads CASSKTDTEAFF. The DNA for the CDR3 is TGTGCCAGCAGTAAGACAGACACTGAAGCTTTCTTT.

V gene TRBV5-5 combines with J gene TRBJ2-5; tentatively, D is TRBD2 (6 bases). The germline V gene encodes CDR1 SGHKS and CDR2 YYEKEE (reference sequence). CDR3 length equals 14 residues. The V gene lost 3 bases and the J gene lost 4 bases, with 13 bases spanning the gap. This chain's CDR3 is CASSYLWGLETQYF. CDR3 DNA sequence: TGTGCCAGCAGCTATTTGTGGGGACTAGAGACCCAGTACTTC.

The CDR3, as DNA: TGTGCCATCAGTGAGCTGGCAGGGGGGTCGAATGGCTACACCTTC. The encoded protein is CAISELAGGSNGYTF. This sequence joins TRBV10-3 and TRBJ1-2, with 7 bases fitting TRBD1. CDR1 and CDR2 from the germline V gene are ENHRY and SYGVKD. CDR3 length: 15 residues. Germline trimming cut 2 bases from V and 6 bases from J; bases unmatched to any gene: 9.

This rearrangement joins TRBV6-5 to TRBJ2-7; maybe TRBD2 (6 bases). The CDR3 contains 15 residues. Deletions cut 4 bases from V and 3 bases from J, with 16 bases between. Germline values: CDR1 MNHEY, CDR2 SVGAGI. The chain's CDR3 is CASSLSWDSNYEQYF. The CDR3 DNA is TGTGCCAGCAGTTTAAGTTGGGACTCAAACTACGAGCAGTACTTC.